This TCR beta chain was recovered during a study of T cell clonotyping in hematopoietic cell transplantation. The overall study: Cytoreduction preceded collection of pretransplant recipient samples.

As for this clone: As yet, its antigen is unknown.

TCRdb keeps only in-frame clones here, not all; method: immunoSEQ multiplex PCR. The sample carries approximately 27,000 clones, approximately 94% recorded once. This CDR3 contains 16 residues. Trimming cost V 3 bases and J 0 bases; bases outside gene matches: 6. Germline-derived CDR1 and CDR2 are SGHRS and YFSETQ. Study results and caveats: Few recipient clonotypes overlapped donors; over 95% were de novo at given depth. After transplant, recipient diversity fell while pathologically expanded clonotypes grew through day 180.

As for time point: recipient sample about 28 days before transplant, after cytoreduction. Samples: about 28 days before transplant, then days 30, 100 and 180 after. This chain links TRBV5-1 with TRBJ2-7; 10 positions match TRBD2. Sample: peripheral blood mononuclear cells, taken before stem cell transplant. The receptor comes from a man between 50 and 59 years old with acute myeloid leukemia. Some clones in this sample may be carry-over from other donors' samples. The CDR3 bases are TGCGCCAGCAGCTGGACCTGGACTAGCGGCTCCTACGAGCAGTACTTC. This translates into CASSWTWTSGSYEQYF.